One TCR beta chain is described in this entry. These data belong to a study of control samples from healthy donors and cancer patients. The CDR3 length is 14 residues. Germline CDR1 reads LGHDT; CDR2 reads YNNKEL (reference sequence). Trimming stripped 1 base from V and 6 bases from J, with 12 bases between. Clones were sequenced by immunoSEQ multiplex PCR, and TCRdb holds only the in-frame ones, with some missing. The table has more than 100,000 clones, 90% seen once. Sequencing used blood. The chain employs TRBV3-1 (or the pseudogene TRBV3-2) and TRBJ1-2; D call uncertain. The sequence came from a man younger than 30 in good health. In DNA, the CDR3 is TGTGCCAGCAGCCAAGCGTTTTCCTACAATGGCTACACCTTC. It translates to CASSQAFSYNGYTF.